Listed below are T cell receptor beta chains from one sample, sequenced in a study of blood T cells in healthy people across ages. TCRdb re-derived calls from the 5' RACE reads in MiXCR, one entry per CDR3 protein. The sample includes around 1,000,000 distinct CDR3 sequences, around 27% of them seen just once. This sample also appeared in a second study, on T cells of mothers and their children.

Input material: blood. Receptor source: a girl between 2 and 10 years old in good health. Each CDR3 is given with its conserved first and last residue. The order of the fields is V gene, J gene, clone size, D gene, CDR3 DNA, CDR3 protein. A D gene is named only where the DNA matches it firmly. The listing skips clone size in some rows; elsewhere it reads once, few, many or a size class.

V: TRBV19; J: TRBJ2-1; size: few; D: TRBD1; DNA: TGTGCCAGTAGTATTCAGGGGGATTCCTCTTCTTACAATGAGCAGTTCTTC; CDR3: CASSIQGDSSSYNEQFF
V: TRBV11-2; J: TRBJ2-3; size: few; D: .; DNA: TGTGCCAGCAGCTTACAGCTACCCCGGGCAGATACGCAGTATTTT; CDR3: CASSLQLPRADTQYF
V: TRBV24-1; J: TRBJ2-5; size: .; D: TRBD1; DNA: TGTGCCACCGCTCCGGGACAGGGCCAAGAGACCCAGTACTTC; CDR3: CATAPGQGQETQYF
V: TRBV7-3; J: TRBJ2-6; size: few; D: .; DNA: TGTGCCAGCAGTTCCGAATCTGGGGCCAACGTCCTGACTTTC; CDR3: CASSSESGANVLTF
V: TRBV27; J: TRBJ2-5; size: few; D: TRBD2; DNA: TGTGCCGGCAGTTCGCGCAACGGGGCTAGCGGGGTTCAAGAGACCCAGTACTTC; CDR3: CAGSSRNGASGVQETQYF
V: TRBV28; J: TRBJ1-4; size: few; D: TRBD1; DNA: TGTGCCAGCAGTGGGGGGACAGTCTTTTCTAATGAAAAACTGTTTTTT; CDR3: CASSGGTVFSNEKLFF
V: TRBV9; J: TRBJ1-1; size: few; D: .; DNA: TGTGCCAGCAGCGTAGAAGGGCGCACTGAAGCTTTCTTT; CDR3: CASSVEGRTEAFF
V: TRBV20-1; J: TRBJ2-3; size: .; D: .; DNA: TGCAGTGCTAGAGACTACATATTCACAGATACGCAGTATTTT; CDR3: CSARDYIFTDTQYF
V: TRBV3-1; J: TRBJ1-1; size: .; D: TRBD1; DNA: TGTGCCAGCAGCCCTTCGGACAGGGGAGTCACTGAAGCTTTCTTT; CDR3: CASSPSDRGVTEAFF
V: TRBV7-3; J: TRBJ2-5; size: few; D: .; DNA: TGTGCCAGCTCACGGGATCCTGGAGAGACCCAGTACTTC; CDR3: CASSRDPGETQYF
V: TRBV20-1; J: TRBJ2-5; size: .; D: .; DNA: TGCAGTGCTGGTAACCAAGAGACCCAGTACTTC; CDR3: CSAGNQETQYF
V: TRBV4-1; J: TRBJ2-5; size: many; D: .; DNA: TGCGCCAGCAGCCAAGTTCTTGGGGGGGAGACCCAGTACTTC; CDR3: CASSQVLGGETQYF
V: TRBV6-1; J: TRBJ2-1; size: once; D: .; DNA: TGTGCCGATAGTTGGGGGAACAATGAGCAGTTCTTC; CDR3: CADSWGNNEQFF
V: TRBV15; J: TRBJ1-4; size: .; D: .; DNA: TGTGCCACCAGCAGAGAACAGGGAACGACTAATGAAAAACTGTTTTTT; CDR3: CATSREQGTTNEKLFF
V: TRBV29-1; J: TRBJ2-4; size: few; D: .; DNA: TGCAGCGTCGAGTTGGACCGAATTCAGTACTTC; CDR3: CSVELDRIQYF
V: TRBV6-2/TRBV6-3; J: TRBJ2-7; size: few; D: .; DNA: TGTGCCAGCAGTTGTATTAAGTGTATGGCGGTTTACGAGCAGTACTTC; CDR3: CASSCIKCMAVYEQYF
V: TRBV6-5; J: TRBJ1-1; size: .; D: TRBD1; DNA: TGTGCCAGCAGTTACGGTACAGGGGGAAAGGCTTTCTTT; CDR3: CASSYGTGGKAFF
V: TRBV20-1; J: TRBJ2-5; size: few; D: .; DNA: TGCAGTGCTAGACGGGGAACCAGGGGAGAGACCCAGTACTTC; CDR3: CSARRGTRGETQYF
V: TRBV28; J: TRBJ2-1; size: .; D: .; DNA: TGTGCCAGCAGTTCCGGACAGCTCCGGGCCGATGAGCAGTTCTTC; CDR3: CASSSGQLRADEQFF
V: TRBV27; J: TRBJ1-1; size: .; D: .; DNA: TGTGCCAGCAGAACGACAAACTGGGACACTGAAGCTTTCTTT; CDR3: CASRTTNWDTEAFF
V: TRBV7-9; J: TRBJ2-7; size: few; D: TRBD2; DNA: TGTGCCAGCAGCCTGGGGCTAGCGGACTACTTTTCCTACGAGCAGTACTTC; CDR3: CASSLGLADYFSYEQYF
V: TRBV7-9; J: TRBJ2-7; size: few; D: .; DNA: TGTGCCAGCAGCTTATTGGACTTCGGTCCTACCTACGAGCAGTACTTC; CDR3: CASSLLDFGPTYEQYF
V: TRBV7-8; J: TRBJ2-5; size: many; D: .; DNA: TGTGCCAGCAGCTTTCATCAGGAGACACAAGAGACCCAGTACTTC; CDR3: CASSFHQETQETQYF
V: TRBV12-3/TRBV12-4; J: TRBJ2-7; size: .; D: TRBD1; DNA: TGTGCCAGCAGTGGGACAGGAGGCTTTAGAAACGAGCAGTACTTC; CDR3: CASSGTGGFRNEQYF
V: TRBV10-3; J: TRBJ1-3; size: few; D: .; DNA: TGTGCCATCAGATTAGATCTCGCTGGAAACACCATATATTTT; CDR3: CAIRLDLAGNTIYF
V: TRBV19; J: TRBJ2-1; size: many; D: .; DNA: TGTGCCAGTAGTGCTACCTACAATGAGCAGTTCTTC; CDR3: CASSATYNEQFF
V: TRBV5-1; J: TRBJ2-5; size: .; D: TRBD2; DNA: TGCGCCAGCAGCTTTTCTAGCGGAAACGAAGAGACCCAGTACTTC; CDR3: CASSFSSGNEETQYF
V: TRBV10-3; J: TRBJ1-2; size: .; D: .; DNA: TGTGCCATCAGTGAAGGCCAGCGCCCTTCTAACTATGGCTACACCTTC; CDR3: CAISEGQRPSNYGYTF
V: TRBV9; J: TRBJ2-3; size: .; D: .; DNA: TGTGCCAGCAGCGCAGCAACCGGGACCCCATTGCGGGCCACAGATACGCAGTATTTT; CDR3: CASSAATGTPLRATDTQYF
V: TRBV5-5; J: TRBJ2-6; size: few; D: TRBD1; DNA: TGTGCCAGCAGCCTCGGGACAGGTTTCTCTGGGGCCAACGTCCTGACTTTC; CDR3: CASSLGTGFSGANVLTF
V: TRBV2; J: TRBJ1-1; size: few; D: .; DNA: TGTGCCAGCAGCCTCCACGGGATAAACACTGAAGCTTTCTTT; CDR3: CASSLHGINTEAFF
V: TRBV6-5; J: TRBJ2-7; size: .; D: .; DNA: TGTGCCAGCAGCCCCGTGAGTTTGCACGAGCAGTACTTC; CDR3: CASSPVSLHEQYF
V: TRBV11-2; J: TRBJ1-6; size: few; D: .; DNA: TGTGCCAGCAGCTTGGTGGCAGAAGTAACACCCCTCCACTTT; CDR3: CASSLVAEVTPLHF
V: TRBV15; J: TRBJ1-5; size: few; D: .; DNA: TGTGCCACCAGCAGAGAAGGTTCAAGGCAGCCCCAGCATTTT; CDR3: CATSREGSRQPQHF
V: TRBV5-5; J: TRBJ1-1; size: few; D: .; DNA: TGTGCCAGCAGCTTGCACAGGGTCACTGAAGCTTTCTTT; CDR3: CASSLHRVTEAFF
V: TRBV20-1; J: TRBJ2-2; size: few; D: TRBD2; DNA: TGCAGTGCTGAGTCTAGCGGTCGACCAGGCAGCGGGGAGCTGTTTTTT; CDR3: CSAESSGRPGSGELFF
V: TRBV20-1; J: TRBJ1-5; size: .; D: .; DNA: TGCAGTGCTAGTTTGACAAAGTATAGCAATCAGCCCCAGCATTTT; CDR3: CSASLTKYSNQPQHF